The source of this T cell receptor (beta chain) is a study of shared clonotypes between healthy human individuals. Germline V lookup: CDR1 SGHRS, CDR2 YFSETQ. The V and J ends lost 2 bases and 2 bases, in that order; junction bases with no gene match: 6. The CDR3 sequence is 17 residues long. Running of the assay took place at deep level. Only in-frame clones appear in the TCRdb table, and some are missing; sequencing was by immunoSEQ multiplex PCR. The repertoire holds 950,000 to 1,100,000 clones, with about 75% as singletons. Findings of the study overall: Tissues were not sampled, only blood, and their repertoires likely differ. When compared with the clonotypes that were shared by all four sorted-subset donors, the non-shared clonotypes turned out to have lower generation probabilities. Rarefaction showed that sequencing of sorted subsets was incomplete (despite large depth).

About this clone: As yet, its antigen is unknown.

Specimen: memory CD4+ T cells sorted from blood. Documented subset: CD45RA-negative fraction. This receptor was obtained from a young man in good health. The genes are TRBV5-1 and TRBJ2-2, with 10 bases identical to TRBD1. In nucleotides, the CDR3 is TGCGCCAGCAGCTTCTCTGACAGGGGGCATAACACCGGGGAGCTGTTTTTT. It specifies CASSFSDRGHNTGELFF.